A selection of T cell receptor beta chains follows, all from one sample in a study of blood T cell repertoires in COVID-19. Produced via immunoSEQ multiplex PCR; TCRdb's table is partial and in-frame only. The sample yields roughly 220,000 clones, around nine tenths seen once. Input material: peripheral blood. All receptors derive from a man aged 60-69 years with acute or convalescent COVID-19. CDR3s leave out the opening cysteine and the closing phenylalanine or tryptophan. Clone size appears in some rows only: once, few, many, or a class for an expanded clone.

TRBV11-3,.,TRBJ2-7,14,ASSQGLTGGGYEQY
TRBV5-1,few,TRBJ1-6,14,ASSLNFQGGNSPLH
TRBV18,.,TRBJ2-7,12,ATYKDRATDEQY
TRBV7-6,.,TRBJ2-2,13,ASSQSGGAIGELF
TRBV19,.,TRBJ2-2,13,ASIPGQANTGELF
TRBV7-3,.,TRBJ2-2,14,ASSPGPRRSTGELF
TRBV5-4,.,TRBJ1-1,12,ASSSQGVNTEAF
TRBV15,many,TRBJ2-1,14,ATSSPSVVLRPEQF
TRBV3-1/TRBV3-2,.,TRBJ2-6,17,ASSHTAGTGGAGANVLT
TRBV6-2/TRBV6-3,.,TRBJ2-1,13,ASTPVTSPYNEQF
TRBV30,.,TRBJ1-5,13,AWRDRGREDQPQH
TRBV7-2,few,TRBJ1-5,13,ASSLSSLTNQPQH
TRBV7-9,.,TRBJ1-4,13,ASSLGVQGREKLF
TRBV27,.,TRBJ2-1,12,ASSSGLAGGHWF
TRBV7-8,.,TRBJ2-3,13,ASSLFRVGTDTQY
TRBV11-2,.,TRBJ2-1,14,ASSPLSGGQTIEQF
TRBV3-1/TRBV3-2,once,TRBJ2-7,13,ASRGGGRASYEQY
TRBV2,.,TRBJ1-2,13,ASRSDRAPNYGYT
TRBV6-2/TRBV6-3,.,TRBJ2-3,14,ASSYSGQGRTDTQY
TRBV2,.,TRBJ1-1,9,ARLRDTEAF
TRBV15,.,TRBJ2-2,13,ATSRDALRTGELF
TRBV19,.,TRBJ1-4,13,ASSPRKEAEEKLF
TRBV7-2,.,TRBJ1-1,12,ASSLRRRNTEAF
TRBV7-6,.,TRBJ2-7,13,ASSHRTGRGYEQY
TRBV6-5,.,TRBJ2-2,11,ASSKQETGELF
TRBV11-3,few,TRBJ1-2,12,ASRYRGVPYGYT
TRBV6-5,.,TRBJ2-2,12,ASSYDRGTGELF
TRBV11-2,.,TRBJ1-1,13,ASSLVPLRSTEAF
TRBV6-6,.,TRBJ2-7,11,ASFRGQGYEQY
TRBV4-3,once,TRBJ1-1,11,ASSPSGGSKAF
TRBV3-1/TRBV3-2,.,TRBJ2-3,13,ASSQESGAGDTQY
TRBV3-1/TRBV3-2,.,TRBJ2-5,13,ASKRLAGGGETQY
TRBV11-2,.,TRBJ1-6,13,ASSLDGTGGSPLH
TRBV5-1,.,TRBJ2-3,13,ASSFRATSTDTQY
TRBV18,.,TRBJ2-3,12,ASSPPLQWDTQY
TRBV3-1/TRBV3-2,.,TRBJ2-3,12,ASGTSRPTDTQY
TRBV23-1,few,TRBJ2-2,15,ASSQEQGTSNTGELF
TRBV4-2,.,TRBJ2-2,14,ASSLRGGDNTGELF
TRBV5-1,.,TRBJ2-7,13,ASSSAGSRTYEQY
TRBV19,.,TRBJ2-7,9,ASSDRIREY
TRBV3-1/TRBV3-2,.,TRBJ2-3,15,ASSQDARLLRRDTQY
TRBV30,.,TRBJ2-7,13,AWTNLAGGAYEQY
TRBV28,.,TRBJ1-1,11,ASSRDRGTEAF
TRBV19,once,TRBJ1-2,11,ASSKQGARGYT
TRBV5-4,.,TRBJ2-4,11,ASSFGQANIQY
TRBV19,.,TRBJ2-3,11,ASRRGGADTQY
TRBV5-1,.,TRBJ2-3,14,ASSRTSGITTDTQY
TRBV20-1,.,TRBJ2-1,13,SASQTSGGSNEQF
TRBV19,.,TRBJ1-1,13,ASSIAGTGGYEAF
TRBV5-1,.,TRBJ1-1,15,ASSSMTGGFMNTEAF
TRBV5-3,.,TRBJ1-3,15,ARSLAGNRFSGNTIY
TRBV5-1,.,TRBJ2-2,12,ASDRGTNTGELF
TRBV5-4,once,TRBJ1-6,13,ASSLETLYNSPLH
TRBV28,.,TRBJ2-3,12,ASNRDRGLDTQY
TRBV28,.,TRBJ2-5,10,ASSLLASGLY
TRBV12-5,once,TRBJ2-1,15,ASGLLRGGRSYNEQF
TRBV9,.,TRBJ2-1,10,ASSAAPHGQF
TRBV5-1,.,TRBJ2-4,12,ASSLETSKNIQY
TRBV18,.,TRBJ1-2,11,ASSQGPRDGYT
TRBV19,.,TRBJ2-2,13,ASKAGHLNTGELF